This T cell receptor (beta chain) was sequenced for a study of blood T cell repertoires in COVID-19. Study-wide background: Material from acute and convalescent COVID-19 was sourced from the United States, Italy and Spain. T cells, B-cell-depleted T cells, or PBMCs provided the cDNA or gDNA that served as material.

The V gene lost 4 bases and the J gene lost 8 bases, with 11 bases spanning the gap. The CDR3 is 12 residues long. Germline CDR1 and CDR2: MNHEY and SMNVEV (reference sequence). Authors' processing steps: Estimates of nucleated cell counts were drawn from the amplification of reference gene primers. The table came from immunoSEQ multiplex PCR; TCRdb's copy has only in-frame clones and leaves some out. The V and J calls and clone size come from that table; D and trimming were worked out from the DNA. Among about 100,000 clones listed, 65% to 85% were seen once. This clonotype was obtained from a man aged 55 to 70 with acute or convalescent COVID-19. Sequencing was done on a sample of peripheral blood. The genes are TRBV27 and TRBJ1-1, with D perhaps matching TRBD1 (6 bases). CDR3 in DNA: TGTGCCAGCAGTTATCAGGGGAAAGAAGCTTTCTTT. It translates to CASSYQGKEAFF.